These 21 T cell receptor beta chains were sequenced from one sample in a study of T cell repertoires in cytomegalovirus infection. Each CDR3 protein is one row after TCRdb ran MiXCR on the reads. The sample contains 110,000 or so distinct CDR3 sequences, about 30% of which appear only once. No antigen has been identified for these receptors. The sequencing used CD8+ T cells from cultured PBMCs, collected from culture after CMV antigen stimulation. The receptors stem from a human donor in good health (CMV status not recorded). Some clones in this sample may be carry-over from other donors' samples.

The chain carries TRBV4-2 and TRBJ2-7; no clear D gene. Between the trimmed V and J ends, which lost 1 base and 5 bases, there was a span of 6 bases. The CDR3 runs 12 residues. Germline lookup yields CDR1 LGHNA and CDR2 YNFKEQ. The CDR3 reads CASSQAVDEQYF. The CDR3 DNA follows: TGTGCCAGCAGCCAAGCAGTCGACGAGCAGTACTTC.

The J gene is TRBJ2-2, the V gene TRBV12-5; D gene ambiguous. The CDR3 contains 11 residues. CDR1 and CDR2 from the germline V gene are LGHNT and FRNRAP. V was clipped by 9 bases and J by 5 bases, with 7 bases between them. The CDR3 nucleotides are TGTGCTAGCCGACGGACCGGGGAGCTGTTTTTT. Translating gives CASRRTGELFF.

The V and J genes are TRBV6-5 and TRBJ1-5; D gene uncertain. The V and J ends lost 0 bases and 0 bases respectively, with 6 bases between them. Germline V CDR1 and CDR2: MNHEY, SVGAGI. This CDR3 has 15 residues. For the CDR3, the DNA is TGTGCCAGCAGTTACTCAAGACCTAGCAATCAGCCCCAGCATTTT. It translates to CASSYSRPSNQPQHF.

CDR3 bases: TGTGCCAGCAGTCCAACTAGCGGGGGGTCCTCTACCTACGAGCAGTACTTC. This codes for CASSPTSGGSSTYEQYF. This rearrangement joins TRBV12-3 or TRBV12-4 to TRBJ2-7, with TRBD2 identical over 12 bases. V lost 5 bases, J lost 2 bases, and 10 bases stayed unmatched. There are 17 residues in the CDR3.

V and J are TRBV11-1 and TRBJ2-1, with D perhaps TRBD1 or TRBD2 (7 bases each). The ends were cut back, 7 bases at V and 7 bases at J, with 11 bases in the middle. This CDR3 comprises 12 residues. CDR1 and CDR2 from the germline V gene are SGHAT and FQDESV (reference sequence). CDR3 sequence: CASTGGENEQFF. The CDR3 region has the DNA TGTGCCAGCACAGGGGGGGAGAATGAGCAGTTCTTC.

At least ten counts were recorded for this clonotype. The chain employs TRBV7-2 and TRBJ2-2; D is undetermined. In germline, CDR1 is SGHTA, CDR2 FQGNSA. The germline V and J ends were trimmed by 0 bases and 3 bases, with 11 bases remaining between them. The CDR3 covers 16 residues. The CDR3 reads CASSLAYLGYTGELFF. DNA of the CDR3: TGTGCCAGCAGCTTAGCCTACCTAGGGTACACCGGGGAGCTGTTTTTT.

This clonotype has only a few counts. The rearrangement joins TRBV7-2 to TRBJ2-5; TRBD1 is a possible D gene (6 bases). V was pared by 1 base and J by 1 base, with 10 bases between. CDR1 is SGHTA, CDR2 FQGNSA, per germline. This CDR3 is 15 amino acids long. In DNA, the CDR3 is TGTGCCAGCAGCTTAGTGGGGGCTGCCCAAGAGACCCAGTACTTC. Protein product: CASSLVGAAQETQYF.

This clonotype was seen at least ten times. V usage is TRBV7-8 and J usage is TRBJ2-1; a possible D gene is TRBD2 (7 bases). Trimming took 5 bases from V and 0 from J, leaving 17 bases between them. CDR1 and CDR2 from the germline V gene are SGHVS and FQNEAQ. The CDR3 runs 17 residues. CDR3 sequence reads: CASSPQGGGFSYNEQFF. CDR3 nucleotide sequence: TGTGCCAGCAGCCCTCAGGGCGGGGGCTTCTCCTACAATGAGCAGTTCTTC.

The chain employs TRBV10-3 and TRBJ2-2, with D maybe TRBD1 (6 bases). The ends were cut back, 6 bases at V and 4 bases at J, with 18 bases in the middle. Germline V gene sequence: CDR1 ENHRY, CDR2 SYGVKD. The CDR3 has 16 amino acids. In DNA form, the CDR3 reads TGTGCCATCAGAGACACAGGGTTAAGTTTCACCGGGGAGCTGTTTTTT. This encodes CAIRDTGLSFTGELFF.

This clonotype was found a few times. V gene TRBV6-1 combines with J gene TRBJ2-3; D remains unclear. The V gene's germline CDR1 is MNHNS and CDR2 SASEGT. The CDR3 covers 13 residues. V was cut by 4 bases and J by 5 bases, with 10 bases left in between. CDR3 loop: CASSGSLGDTQYF. The CDR3, as DNA: TGTGCCAGCAGTGGCTCCCTGGGAGATACGCAGTATTTT.

Points on this clonotype: Compared with germline, one end of the junction differs, possibly owing to a read error. This chain connects TRBV7-7 to TRBJ2-5, with 9 bases fitting TRBD2. The V gene's germline CDR1 is SSHAT and CDR2 FNYEAQ (reference sequence). CDR3 length: 16 residues. In DNA form, the CDR3 reads TGTGCTAGCAGCTTAGCGGCTAGCGGGGAGCAAGAGACCCAGTACTTC. Protein product: CASSLAASGEQETQYF.

J is TRBJ2-1 and V is TRBV2; TRBD2 aligns across 7 bases. The CDR3 sequence is 16 residues long. V lost 7 bases and J lost 4; bases outside the gene matches: 13. Germline V lookup: CDR1 SNHLY, CDR2 FYNNEI. The CDR3, as DNA: TGTGCCAGCAAAGCGGTTGGGGCGGGGGAATACAATGAGCAGTTCTTC. Amino acids: CASKAVGAGEYNEQFF.

This clonotype was counted many times. The chain recombines TRBV4-3 with TRBJ1-2, with a weak D call TRBD1 (5 bases). The CDR3 totals 12 residues. In germline, CDR1 is LGHNA, CDR2 YSLEER. The ends were cut back, 4 bases at V and 8 bases at J, with 11 bases in the middle. CDR3: CASSLQGGGYTF. The DNA for the CDR3 is TGCGCCAGCAGCCTCCAGGGTGGGGGCTACACCTTC.

The chain combines TRBV7-2 with TRBJ1-5, with D hard to call. This CDR3 comprises 14 residues. The V and J ends lost 3 bases and 4 bases respectively, with 10 bases between them. Per germline, CDR1 SGHTA and CDR2 FQGNSA. CDR3 in DNA: TGTGCCAGCAGCTTGGGCAGACCTAATCAGCCCCAGCATTTT. Translation gives CASSLGRPNQPQHF.

V usage is TRBV10-3 and J usage is TRBJ2-3; D may be TRBD2 (5 bases). From germline, CDR1 is ENHRY and CDR2 SYGVKD. The CDR3 consists of 16 residues. Trimming took 7 bases from V and 0 from J, leaving 17 bases between them. The CDR3 sequence: CAINRVGEGSTDTQYF. The CDR3 DNA follows: TGTGCCATCAATCGCGTCGGCGAGGGAAGCACAGATACGCAGTATTTT.

There are a few counts of this clonotype. The genes are TRBV12-3 or TRBV12-4 and TRBJ2-7; D gene unclear. This CDR3 contains 14 residues. The V end lost 7 bases, the J end lost 0 bases, and 13 bases lay between the germline ends. CDR3 bases: TGTGCCAGCACCCCTCGCCCTACCTCCTACGAGCAGTACTTC. Encoded protein: CASTPRPTSYEQYF.

The chain links TRBV2 to TRBJ1-4; 7 bases are shared with TRBD1. The CDR3 covers 14 residues. The V gene end was trimmed by 4 bases and the J gene end by 8 bases; junction bases not matched to a gene: 7. Germline loops: CDR1 SNHLY, CDR2 FYNNEI. The CDR3 region is CASSAKTGREKLFF. The CDR3 DNA follows: TGTGCCAGCAGTGCTAAGACAGGGAGGGAAAAACTGTTTTTT.

This clonotype was picked up a small number of times. The V gene is TRBV7-2, the J gene TRBJ2-2, with a weak D call TRBD2 (5 bases). This CDR3 has 13 residues. CDR1 is SGHTA and CDR2 is FQGNSA in the germline V gene. V was cut by 1 base and J by 7 bases, with 7 bases left in between. The CDR3 sequence: CASSLGTSGELFF. The CDR3 DNA reads as TGTGCCAGCAGCTTAGGTACTAGCGGGGAGCTGTTTTTT.

The sample holds a few counts of this clonotype. The chain carries TRBV5-8 and TRBJ1-5, with TRBD1 identical over 10 bases. Germline lookup yields CDR1 SGHTS and CDR2 YDEGEE. Germline trimming cut 4 bases from V and 6 bases from J; bases unmatched to any gene: 7. The CDR3 loop spans 15 amino acids. The CDR3 DNA reads as TGTGCCAGCAGCCCCGGGACAGGGGTGTCTCAGCCCCAGCATTTT. It is translated as CASSPGTGVSQPQHF.

This clonotype has only a few counts. CDR3 in DNA: TGTGCCAGCAGTTGGGCCGCAAGGGGAATTTCTGAAGCTTTCTTT. Translated, it gives CASSWAARGISEAFF. The J gene is TRBJ1-1, the V gene TRBV6-2 or TRBV6-3; D may be TRBD1 (5 bases). Germline V lookup: CDR1 MNHEY, CDR2 SVGEGT. The CDR3 is 15 residues long. V shed 4 bases and J shed 6 bases, with 18 bases lying between them.

The genes are TRBV10-3 and TRBJ2-3; no definite D call. Germline values: CDR1 ENHRY, CDR2 SYGVKD. V lost 5 bases, J lost 1 base, and 13 bases lay in between. The CDR3 consists of 15 residues. For the CDR3, the DNA is TGTGCCATCAGTTCTATCGCGGTTGGCACAGATACGCAGTATTTT. As protein: CAISSIAVGTDTQYF.